These 22 T cell receptor beta chains were all obtained from the same sample, sequenced in a study of T cells in Graves' hyperthyroidism and ophthalmopathy. RNA transcripts served as the template for amplifying TCR beta CDR3 regions. Primed by the HTBI set, a first-round RT-PCR was run on the TCR CDR3. TCRdb itself ran the multiplex PCR reads through MiXCR, one entry per CDR3 protein. This sample has hundreds of thousands of distinct CDR3 sequences; over 35% occur once, and the top ten carry about 9%. The source material was blood. These receptors originate from a man younger than 30 with Graves' hyperthyroidism.

The J gene is TRBJ1-5, the V gene TRBV9; TRBD1 is a possible D gene (6 bases). This CDR3 has 15 residues. Germline V CDR1 and CDR2: SGDLS, YYNGEE. The V and J ends lost 7 bases and 2 bases respectively, with 16 bases between them. CDR3 sequence: CASPPRDIGNQPQHF. The CDR3 DNA is TGTGCCAGCCCTCCCCGGGACATAGGCAATCAGCCCCAGCATTTT. Based on the CDR3 plus reference TRBV9 and TRBJ1-5, the full variable domain is DSGVTQTPKHLITATGQRVTLRCSPRSGDLSVYWYQQSLDQGLQFLIQYYNGEERAKGNILERFSAQQFPDLHSELNLSSLELGDSALYFCASPPRDIGNQPQHFGDGTRLSIL.

This clonotype was seen many times. The chain employs TRBV7-2 and TRBJ1-6; D is ambiguous. The CDR3 length is 15 residues. Germline V gene lookup returns CDR1 SGHTA and CDR2 FQGNSA. Trimming took off 1 base at V and 8 bases at J, with 12 bases between the two ends. In nucleotides, the CDR3 is TGTGCCAGCAGCTTAGGTTTCGGACGGGATTCACCCCTCCACTTT. Translation: CASSLGFGRDSPLHF.

V gene TRBV7-9 combines with J gene TRBJ1-2; 7 bases line up with TRBD1. The germline CDR1 and CDR2 sequences are SEHNR and FQNEAQ (reference sequence). With 2 bases clipped from V and 6 bases from J, the junction kept 9 bases outside the gene matches. This CDR3 has 15 amino acids. The DNA of the CDR3 is TGTGCCAGCAGCTTAAAGAGACAGGGTGACAATGGCTACACCTTC. Its protein is CASSLKRQGDNGYTF.

Ten or more counts support this clonotype. This chain joins TRBV7-8 and TRBJ2-7, with D perhaps matching TRBD1 (5 bases). Deletions cut 3 bases from V and 3 bases from J, with 12 bases between. CDR3 length: 14 residues. Germline assignment: CDR1 SGHVS and CDR2 FQNEAQ. The CDR3 protein is CASSFHIQGYEQYF. CDR3 in DNA: TGTGCCAGCAGCTTTCACATTCAGGGCTACGAGCAGTACTTC.

This clonotype was seen ten or more times. The J gene is TRBJ1-6, the V gene TRBV7-6, with D perhaps matching TRBD1 (6 bases). The CDR3 contains 14 residues. The germline CDR1 and CDR2 sequences are SGHVS and FNYEAQ. V was cut by 5 bases and J by 8 bases, with 13 bases left in between. The CDR3 spells CASSRRGVDSPLHF. The CDR3 coding sequence is TGTGCCAGCAGCCGGAGGGGGGTGGATTCACCCCTCCACTTT.

This clonotype occurred a few times. An end of the junction differs from the germline gene, which may be a read error. This chain uses TRBV4-1 with TRBJ1-5; a weak D match, TRBD1 (5 bases). The germline gives CDR1 MGHRA, CDR2 YSYEKL. The CDR3 is made up of 15 amino acids. CDR3 DNA sequence: TGTGCCAGCAGCCAAGATCGGGACGGCAATCAGCCCCAGCATTTT. The encoded protein is CASSQDRDGNQPQHF.

This clonotype occurred many times. The chain has TRBV10-2 and TRBJ1-6, with 7 bases fitting TRBD1. The V gene's germline CDR1 is WSHSY and CDR2 SAAADI. This CDR3 has 15 residues. The J segment lost 7 bases and the V segment lost 2 bases, leaving 5 bases of the junction unmatched. CDR3 in DNA: TGCGCCAGCAGTGAGGCCGGGACAGCAAATTCACCCCTCCACTTT. Protein product: CASSEAGTANSPLHF.

The V gene is TRBV4-1, the J gene TRBJ1-1; D is unresolved. There are 14 residues in the CDR3. V was clipped by 0 bases and J by 0 bases, with 5 bases between them. The germline V gene encodes CDR1 MGHRA and CDR2 YSYEKL. The CDR3 region is CASSQENMNTEAFF. CDR3 bases: TGCGCCAGCAGCCAAGAGAACATGAACACTGAAGCTTTCTTT.

The rearrangement links TRBV7-2 to TRBJ2-7; D not certain. The CDR3 covers 13 residues. CDR1 and CDR2 (germline): SGHTA, FQGNSA. V lost 5 bases to trimming and J lost 5 bases, with 13 bases between them. The CDR3 spells CASSIQGVNEQYF. For the CDR3, the DNA is TGTGCCAGCAGCATCCAAGGCGTTAACGAGCAGTACTTC.

V usage is TRBV20-1 and J usage is TRBJ1-2, with a possible D match to TRBD1 (5 bases). CDR3 length: 16 amino acids. The ends were cut back, 0 bases at V and 5 bases at J, with 19 bases in the middle. Looked up from germline, CDR1 is DFQATT and CDR2 is SNEGSKA (reference sequence). The CDR3 DNA reads as TGCAGTGCTAGAGATAATCAACAGAACAGGATGTATGGCTACACCTTC. It specifies CSARDNQQNRMYGYTF.

The J gene is TRBJ2-7, the V gene TRBV7-6; possibly TRBD1 for D (6 bases). The CDR3 spans 17 residues. Germline lookup yields CDR1 SGHVS and CDR2 FNYEAQ. V gave up 1 base and J gave up 5 bases, with 21 bases separating them. The CDR3 is CASSLGQTVGPGDEQYF. DNA of the CDR3: TGTGCCAGCAGCTTAGGACAAACCGTAGGGCCAGGGGACGAGCAGTACTTC.

The genes are TRBV2 and TRBJ2-2, with 11 bases aligning to TRBD2. V lost 1 base, J lost 4 bases, and 5 bases stayed unmatched. The CDR3 has 17 residues. Germline CDR1 SNHLY, CDR2 FYNNEI. The CDR3 sequence: CASSEESGLAVTGELFF. Here the CDR3 DNA reads TGTGCCAGCAGTGAAGAGTCGGGACTAGCGGTCACCGGGGAGCTGTTTTTT. Looking up the rest from reference TRBV2 and TRBJ2-2 gives the full variable domain: EPEVTQTPSHQVTQMGQEVILRCVPISNHLYFYWYRQILGQKVEFLVSFYNNEISEKSEIFDDQFSVERPDGSNFTLKIRSTKLEDSAMYFCASSEESGLAVTGELFFGEGSRLTVL.

The sample holds a few counts of this clonotype. This chain uses TRBV7-2 with TRBJ2-5, with D perhaps matching TRBD2 (5 bases). The CDR3 consists of 15 residues. V lost 3 bases and J lost 1, with 12 bases in between. Germline CDR1 reads SGHTA; CDR2 reads FQGNSA. The CDR3: CASSFLDYLQETQYF. The CDR3 DNA is TGTGCCAGCAGCTTCCTTGACTACCTCCAAGAGACCCAGTACTTC.

This clonotype came up many times. This chain joins TRBV9 and TRBJ1-1, with TRBD1 as a possible D gene (5 bases). V lost 0 bases and J 4 bases, leaving 13 bases between the germline ends. The CDR3 has 15 amino acids. Germline V gene sequence: CDR1 SGDLS, CDR2 YYNGEE. The CDR3 is CASSVVGEEGTEAFF. The CDR3 region has the DNA TGTGCCAGCAGCGTAGTAGGGGAGGAGGGCACTGAAGCTTTCTTT.

The V gene is TRBV12-3 or TRBV12-4, the J gene TRBJ1-1, with a weak D call TRBD1 (6 bases). Trimming left V 6 bases short and J 3 bases short, with 14 bases between. The CDR3 is 14 residues long. The CDR3 here is CASRRGVEYTEAFF. For the CDR3, the DNA is TGTGCCAGCAGAAGGGGGGTGGAGTACACTGAAGCTTTCTTT.

V is TRBV9 and J is TRBJ1-5, with TRBD1 matching over 10 bases. The ends lost 7 bases at V and 4 bases at J; junction bases unmatched: 5. There are 14 residues in the CDR3. Germline loops: CDR1 SGDLS, CDR2 YYNGEE. The CDR3: CASPGTGENQPQHF. CDR3 in DNA: TGTGCCAGCCCCGGGACAGGGGAAAATCAGCCCCAGCATTTT.

J is TRBJ2-7 and V is TRBV5-1; D is perhaps TRBD1 (5 bases). V lost 8 bases to trimming and J lost 3 bases, with 24 bases between them. The CDR3 is 16 residues long. Per germline, CDR1 SGHRS and CDR2 YFSETQ. The CDR3 protein is CARSPQSATASYEQYF. The CDR3 DNA follows: TGCGCCAGAAGCCCCCAGAGTGCGACAGCCAGCTACGAGCAGTACTTC.

The sample holds a few counts of this clonotype. The chain carries TRBV20-1 and TRBJ2-7; D is tentatively TRBD1 or TRBD2 (5 bases each). V lost 6 bases and J lost 0, with 18 bases in between. This CDR3 region has 15 residues. In germline, CDR1 is DFQATT, CDR2 SNEGSKA (reference sequence). The DNA of the CDR3 is TGCAGTGCCGCTCTCGGGACCGCGGGCTCCTACGAGCAGTACTTC. It yields the protein CSAALGTAGSYEQYF.

This clonotype was picked up many times. V and J are TRBV29-1 and TRBJ1-2; 7 bases fit TRBD1. Germline-derived CDR1 and CDR2 are SQVTM and ANQGSEA. The CDR3 is made up of 13 amino acids. The V gene end was trimmed by 4 bases and the J gene end by 7 bases; junction bases not matched to a gene: 9. CDR3 nucleotide sequence: TGCAGCGTTGGATACCGACAGGGTGTTGGCTACACCTTC. The encoded protein is CSVGYRQGVGYTF.

V is TRBV7-9 and J is TRBJ1-2, with 7 nucleotides matching TRBD1. The CDR3 loop spans 16 amino acids. With V trimmed by 2 bases and J by 4 bases, 10 bases remained unmatched. Per germline, CDR1 SEHNR and CDR2 FQNEAQ (reference sequence). Here the CDR3 DNA reads TGTGCCAGCAGCTTACCCCAGGGGGGAGACGGCTATGGCTACACCTTC. This encodes CASSLPQGGDGYGYTF.

This clonotype occurred many times. The chain employs TRBV7-2 and TRBJ2-5, with D tentatively TRBD1 (5 bases). Per germline, CDR1 SGHTA and CDR2 FQGNSA. The germline V and J ends were trimmed by 5 bases and 4 bases, with 14 bases remaining between them. The CDR3 consists of 14 residues. The CDR3: CASSPREGRETQYF. CDR3 coding DNA: TGTGCCAGCAGCCCCAGGGAAGGGCGAGAGACCCAGTACTTC.

The rearrangement uses TRBV12-3 or TRBV12-4 and TRBJ1-1, with D hard to call. CDR3 size: 12 residues. Trimming took off 2 bases at V and 6 bases at J, with 7 bases between the two ends. The CDR3 DNA reads as TGTGCCAGCAGTTTATCCCCCCCTGAAGCTTTCTTT. It codes for CASSLSPPEAFF.